The 23 T cell receptor beta chains in this list originate from one sample, sequenced in a study of blood T cell repertoires in COVID-19. Sequencing was performed with immunoSEQ multiplex PCR; in TCRdb, only in-frame clones are kept and a portion is missing. The sample holds about 370,000 clones, 85% to 90% seen once. The source material was PBMCs or T cells enriched from blood (not recorded which). Every receptor here comes from a man in his late teens or twenties who had recovered from COVID-19.

The V gene is TRBV28, the J gene TRBJ2-1, with a possible D match to TRBD2 (5 bases). CDR1 is MDHEN, CDR2 SYDVKM, per germline. Trimming took 11 bases from V and 10 from J, leaving 12 bases between them. There are 10 residues in the CDR3. CDR3 sequence (DNA): TGTGCCGGAGGTCGTGGCGAGCAGTTCTTC. This translates into CAGGRGEQFF. The complete variable domain, with remaining parts taken from reference TRBV28 and TRBJ2-1, reads DVKVTQSSRYLVKRTGEKVFLECVQDMDHENMFWYRQDPGLGLRLIYFSYDVKMKEKGDIPEGYSVSREKKERFSLILESASTNQTSMYLCAGGRGEQFFGPGTRLTVL.

This chain joins TRBV9 and TRBJ2-3; 11 bases are a match to TRBD2. The CDR3 is made up of 15 amino acids. Trimming took 1 base from V and 5 from J; bases not matched to a gene: 3. Germline CDR1 SGDLS, CDR2 YYNGEE. In DNA form, the CDR3 reads TGTGCCAGCAGCGTAAGCGGGACTAGCGGAGATACGCAGTATTTT. Encoded protein: CASSVSGTSGDTQYF.

This chain uses TRBV7-2 with TRBJ1-2; 9 positions agree with TRBD1. CDR3 length: 15 residues. Germline V gene lookup returns CDR1 SGHTA and CDR2 FQGNSA. The V gene end was trimmed by 5 bases and the J gene end by 2 bases; junction bases not matched to a gene: 6. The CDR3 DNA reads as TGTGCCAGCAGCACATCAGGACAGGGGAACTATGGCTACACCTTC. Protein sequence: CASSTSGQGNYGYTF.

The genes are TRBV18 and TRBJ2-1, with TRBD2 matching over 9 bases. This CDR3 is 15 amino acids long. Losses at the gene ends were 3 bases for V and 6 bases for J; bases not matched to a gene: 6. Germline CDR1 is KGHSH and CDR2 is LQKENI. CDR3 bases: TGTGCCAGCTCACCTATAGCGGGAGTGGGCAATGAGCAGTTCTTC. Protein: CASSPIAGVGNEQFF.

The chain uses TRBV5-1 and TRBJ2-7, with a tentative D call TRBD1 (6 bases). Trimming removed 4 bases from V and 7 bases from J, with 9 bases in between. The length of the CDR3 is 11 residues. CDR1 is SGHRS, CDR2 YFSETQ, per germline. The CDR3 protein is CASSARGEQYF. Here the CDR3 DNA reads TGCGCCAGCAGCGCGAGGGGGGAGCAGTACTTC.

The chain carries TRBV12-3 or TRBV12-4 and TRBJ1-2; D remains unclear. CDR3 size: 12 residues. The V gene lost 5 bases and the J gene lost 4 bases, with 8 bases spanning the gap. The CDR3 DNA sequence: TGTGCCAGCAGTCAGGCGTCCTATGGCTACACCTTC. Translating it yields CASSQASYGYTF.

The chain employs TRBV5-4 and TRBJ2-1; 7 nucleotides line up with TRBD2. Germline loops: CDR1 SGHNT, CDR2 YYREEE (reference sequence). CDR3 length: 17 residues. The J segment lost 1 base and the V segment lost 0 bases, leaving 7 bases of the junction unmatched. The CDR3 is CASSLAAGVPSYNEQFF. For the CDR3, the DNA is TGTGCCAGCAGCTTGGCCGCGGGAGTACCGTCCTACAATGAGCAGTTCTTC.

This clone was seen once. This chain links TRBV30 with TRBJ2-7, with 12 bases lining up with TRBD2. Germline-derived CDR1 and CDR2 are GTSNPN and SVGIG (reference sequence). J gave up 3 bases and V 3 bases, and 6 bases lay outside the gene matches. The CDR3 runs to 15 residues. The CDR3 bases are TGTGCCTGGAGCGGGGGACTAGCGGGCCGCTACGAGCAGTACTTC. It specifies CAWSGGLAGRYEQYF.

This chain joins TRBV4-2 and TRBJ1-4; no clear D gene. Deletions cut 0 bases from V and 2 bases from J, with 7 bases between. CDR1 and CDR2 (germline): LGHNA, YNFKEQ. The CDR3 extends over 15 amino acids. The CDR3 spells CASSQDLLTNEKLFF. CDR3 sequence (DNA): TGTGCCAGCAGCCAAGATTTATTGACTAATGAAAAACTGTTTTTT.

This clone appeared a single time. The chain employs TRBV19 and TRBJ1-2; D gene uncertain. The V end was cut by 0 bases, the J end by 4 bases, with 18 bases between. CDR3 length: 17 amino acids. Germline V gene sequence: CDR1 LNHDA, CDR2 SQIVND (reference sequence). CDR3 protein: CASSIDLPTGVAYGYTF. The CDR3 DNA sequence: TGTGCCAGTAGTATAGATCTCCCCACGGGAGTCGCCTATGGCTACACCTTC.

The rearrangement joins TRBV10-1 to TRBJ2-1; D is undetermined. V was pared by 1 base and J by 9 bases, with 4 bases between. CDR3 length: 11 amino acids. Germline lookup yields CDR1 WNHNN and CDR2 SYGVQD (reference sequence). CDR3: CASSEFSEQFF. CDR3 DNA sequence: TGCGCCAGCAGTGAGTTTAGTGAGCAGTTCTTC.

The J gene is TRBJ2-2, the V gene TRBV19; tentative D call: TRBD2 (6 bases). Germline lookup yields CDR1 LNHDA and CDR2 SQIVND (reference sequence). Deletions cut 7 bases from V and 9 bases from J, with 12 bases between. The CDR3 covers 12 residues. Written as DNA, the CDR3 is TGTGCCAGTAACTCCGGGGGTCGGGAGCTGTTTTTT. This codes for CASNSGGRELFF.

V is TRBV7-2 and J is TRBJ2-1, with 12 bases fitting TRBD2. The CDR3 runs 18 residues. Germline CDR1 and CDR2: SGHTA and FQGNSA. J lost 2 bases, V lost 4 bases, and 9 bases had no gene match. CDR3 region: CASSSRVTSGSPYNEQFF. The CDR3 nucleotides are TGTGCCAGCAGCTCAAGAGTGACTAGCGGGAGTCCCTACAATGAGCAGTTCTTC.

V is TRBV18 and J is TRBJ2-2; 7 nucleotides align to TRBD2. The CDR3 loop spans 14 amino acids. CDR1 and CDR2 (germline): KGHSH, LQKENI. V was pared by 3 bases and J by 5 bases, with 3 bases of the junction left unmatched. The CDR3 sequence is CASSPLGGTGELFF. Here the CDR3 DNA reads TGTGCCAGCTCACCGCTCGGGGGGACCGGGGAGCTGTTTTTT.

This chain links TRBV10-3 with TRBJ1-1; unclear D gene. The CDR3 is made up of 12 amino acids. In germline, CDR1 is ENHRY, CDR2 SYGVKD. Trimming left V 0 bases short and J 5 bases short, with 4 bases between. As DNA, the CDR3 is TGTGCCATCAGTGAGTCCTTTACTGAAGCTTTCTTT. Translation gives CAISESFTEAFF.

The chain recombines TRBV4-2 with TRBJ1-4, with a weak D call TRBD1 (6 bases). V was cut by 2 bases and J by 4 bases, with 11 bases left in between. Germline V gives CDR1 LGHNA, CDR2 YNFKEQ. The CDR3 extends over 15 amino acids. CDR3 residues: CASSQKEGDNEKLFF. The CDR3 DNA sequence: TGTGCCAGCAGCCAAAAAGAGGGGGATAATGAAAAACTGTTTTTT.

V is TRBV3-1 (or the pseudogene TRBV3-2) and J is TRBJ2-3; D is undetermined. The CDR3 totals 12 residues. Trimming took 3 bases from V and 2 from J, leaving 3 bases between them. The germline V gene has CDR1 LGHDT and CDR2 YNNKEL (reference sequence). The CDR3 reads CASSHHTDTQYF. The CDR3 DNA follows: TGTGCCAGCAGCCACCACACAGATACGCAGTATTTT.

The chain couples TRBV4-3 to TRBJ2-3; 10 bases are shared with TRBD2. Unmatched junction bases numbered 8, after V lost 0 bases and J lost 2 bases. Germline loops: CDR1 LGHNA, CDR2 YSLEER. The CDR3 runs to 18 residues. CDR3 residues: CASSQDRVAGGLTDTQYF. CDR3 nucleotide sequence: TGCGCCAGCAGCCAAGATCGGGTAGCGGGAGGACTCACAGATACGCAGTATTTT.

The CDR3 loop is CSVYRGEAFF. CDR3 in DNA: TGCAGCGTTTATAGGGGAGAAGCTTTCTTT. The rearrangement links TRBV29-1 to TRBJ1-1, with D maybe TRBD1 (5 bases). The CDR3 covers 10 residues. Trimming shortened V by 5 bases and J by 8 bases, and 9 bases separated the two germline ends. Germline V gene lookup returns CDR1 SQVTM and CDR2 ANQGSEA.

The chain has TRBV2 and TRBJ1-4, with 7 bases aligning to TRBD1. This CDR3 spans 15 amino acids. The V gene end was trimmed by 8 bases and the J gene end by 7 bases; junction bases not matched to a gene: 13. Per germline, CDR1 SNHLY and CDR2 FYNNEI. The CDR3 spells CASLLQGFMGEKLFF. The CDR3 nucleotides read TGTGCCAGCCTCCTACAGGGGTTCATGGGTGAAAAACTGTTTTTT.

V usage is TRBV28 and J usage is TRBJ2-1, with 7 bases aligning to TRBD2. The CDR3 contains 16 residues. The V segment lost 2 bases and the J segment 0 bases; nucleotides outside the gene matches: 4. CDR1 and CDR2 (germline): MDHEN, SYDVKM. This CDR3 is CASSLAGAGSYNEQFF. The CDR3 DNA reads TGTGCCAGCAGTTTAGCGGGAGCGGGCTCCTACAATGAGCAGTTCTTC.

This chain connects TRBV2 to TRBJ2-7; D is undetermined. Germline-derived CDR1 and CDR2 are SNHLY and FYNNEI. The length of the CDR3 is 12 residues. The V end was cut by 4 bases, the J end by 0 bases, with 4 bases between. In DNA, the CDR3 is TGTGCCAGCAGTGTCAGCTCCTACGAGCAGTACTTC. This codes for CASSVSSYEQYF.

The gene calls are TRBV7-6 and TRBJ2-6, with D possibly being TRBD2 (8 bases). Germline loops: CDR1 SGHVS, CDR2 FNYEAQ. Trimming cost V 6 bases and J 1 base, with 22 bases left between them. The CDR3 consists of 19 residues. The CDR3 is CASSPQEGQRESGANVLTF. The CDR3 DNA reads as TGTGCCAGCAGTCCCCAGGAGGGACAGCGGGAGTCTGGGGCCAACGTCCTGACTTTC.